These 11 T cell receptor beta chains were all obtained from the same sample, sequenced in a study of blood T cells in healthy people across ages. Sample-barcoded 5' priming and a J-beta primer mix drove a second PCR of roughly 6 to 12 cycles. TCRdb called the 5' RACE reads again in MiXCR, with one record for every CDR3 protein. Among 1.5 million to 1.8 million distinct CDR3 sequences, 35% to 45% were seen once, and the ten largest hold about 3.8%. Material for sequencing was blood. The receptors stem from a woman between 18 and 29 years old in good health.

V gene TRBV6-2 or TRBV6-3 combines with J gene TRBJ1-2; possibly TRBD1 for D (6 bases). Germline loops: CDR1 MNHEY, CDR2 SVGEGT. The CDR3 covers 15 residues. V was pared by 6 bases and J by 5 bases, with 19 bases between. CDR3 DNA sequence: TGTGCCAGCAGAGGCGGACAGAAATTTTCATATGGCTACACCTTC. Protein: CASRGGQKFSYGYTF.

The rearrangement joins TRBV20-1 to TRBJ2-5; 7 nucleotides agree with TRBD1. CDR3 length: 13 residues. J was trimmed by 5 bases and V by 5 bases; bases with no gene match: 8. The germline gives CDR1 DFQATT, CDR2 SNEGSKA (reference sequence). Here the CDR3 reads CSAPPTGQETQYF. CDR3 DNA: TGCAGTGCTCCACCGACAGGGCAGGAGACCCAGTACTTC.

The V gene is TRBV6-6, the J gene TRBJ1-4, with TRBD1 as a possible D gene (5 bases). The CDR3 extends over 15 amino acids. Germline V lookup: CDR1 MNHNY, CDR2 SVGAGI (reference sequence). The V end was cut by 0 bases, the J end by 4 bases, with 9 bases between. CDR3 region: CASSYSSQGNEKLFF. The CDR3 nucleotides read TGTGCCAGCAGTTACTCTTCCCAGGGTAATGAAAAACTGTTTTTT.

DNA of the CDR3: TGTGCCAGCAGTCGTAAAGGGTCGGCTACCTTGTCTGAGACCCAGTACTTC. Translated, it gives CASSRKGSATLSETQYF. The chain carries TRBV12-3 or TRBV12-4 and TRBJ2-7; D is uncertain. Near its end, the DNA agrees better with TRBJ2-5, so the J call may be wrong. The CDR3 contains 17 residues.

The chain employs TRBV5-5 and TRBJ2-1; D is perhaps TRBD2 (5 bases). The end of the DNA is better explained by TRBJ2-7, so the J call may be wrong. The germline V gene has CDR1 SGHKS and CDR2 YYEKEE (reference sequence). The CDR3 has 16 amino acids. CDR3 in amino acids: CASSILNRGYYNEQYF. Written as DNA, the CDR3 is TGTGCCAGCAGCATCTTGAACCGCGGGTACTACAATGAGCAGTACTTC.

The chain uses TRBV20-1 and TRBJ2-5, with 7 positions matching TRBD1. The CDR3 runs 14 residues. CDR1 and CDR2 (germline): DFQATT, SNEGSKA (reference sequence). The V gene end was trimmed by 6 bases and the J gene end by 0 bases; junction bases not matched to a gene: 7. The DNA of the CDR3 is TGCAGTGCGAGCGATAGGGGGCACCAAGAGACCCAGTACTTC. This gives the protein CSASDRGHQETQYF.

J is TRBJ2-3 and V is TRBV20-1; the D is unclear. Germline CDR1 reads DFQATT; CDR2 reads SNEGSKA (reference sequence). The V gene lost 4 bases and the J gene lost 2 bases, with 10 bases spanning the gap. The CDR3 loop spans 13 amino acids. The CDR3 protein is CSAKDALTDTQYF. The CDR3, as DNA: TGCAGTGCTAAAGATGCCCTCACAGATACGCAGTATTTT.

A remark on this clonotype: Its ends do not fully match the called genes, so a read error is possible. The chain is built from TRBV20-1 and TRBJ2-1, with D unclear. This CDR3 has 12 amino acids. Germline assignment: CDR1 DFQATT and CDR2 SNEGSKA (reference sequence). The CDR3 loop is CSAKQAWNEQLF. CDR3 sequence (DNA): TGCAGTGCTAAGCAGGCTTGGAATGAGCAGCTCTTC.

The genes are TRBV2 and TRBJ2-1; TRBD1 is a possible D gene (5 bases). Germline V gene lookup returns CDR1 SNHLY and CDR2 FYNNEI. This CDR3 has 11 residues. CDR3 loop: CAGAGLNEQFF. DNA of the CDR3: TGTGCAGGAGCAGGGCTCAATGAGCAGTTCTTC.

The genes are TRBV25-1 and TRBJ2-2; D tentatively reads TRBD1 or TRBD2 (6 bases each). The CDR3 totals 16 residues. The germline CDR1 and CDR2 sequences are MGHDK and SYGVNS. The V end lost 1 base, the J end lost 5 bases, and 14 bases lay between the germline ends. In nucleotides, the CDR3 is TGTGCCAGCAGTGAATTTCGGGGGCCCATGACCGGGGAGCTGTTTTTT. Translated, it gives CASSEFRGPMTGELFF.

CDR3 sequence reads: CASRPTGFRYNEQYF. DNA for the CDR3: TGTGCCAGCAGACCTACAGGGTTCCGGTACAATGAGCAGTACTTC. V and J are TRBV12-3 or TRBV12-4 and TRBJ2-1, with D possibly TRBD1 on 6 matching bases. The last part of the DNA fits TRBJ2-7 better; the J call may be wrong. The CDR3 has 15 amino acids.